This is a list of T cell receptor beta chains from one sample in a study of cytomegalovirus exposure and HLA in healthy donors. Clones were sequenced by immunoSEQ multiplex PCR, and TCRdb holds only the in-frame ones, with some missing. The data hold around 97,000 clones, with 65% to 85% observed a single time. Sequences were obtained from PBMCs. These receptors came from a man between 45 and 60 years old in good health and CMV-seropositive. CDR3s include the opening cysteine and the closing phenylalanine or tryptophan. The order of the fields is D gene, clone size, CDR3 length, J gene, V gene, CDR3 DNA, CDR3 protein. D genes are given only for firm matches. The listing skips clone size in some rows; elsewhere it reads once, few, many or a size class.

d_call: .; clone_size: .; cdr3_length: 15; j_call: TRBJ1-5; v_call: TRBV6-5; cdr3_nt: TGTGCCAGCAGTTACTCGGGAGGGACCAATCAGCCCCAGCATTTT; cdr3_aa: CASSYSGGTNQPQHF
d_call: TRBD1; clone_size: .; cdr3_length: 14; j_call: TRBJ2-1; v_call: TRBV19; cdr3_nt: TGTGCCAGTTCGGACAGGGGGAACTACAATGAGCAGTTCTTC; cdr3_aa: CASSDRGNYNEQFF
d_call: .; clone_size: .; cdr3_length: 15; j_call: TRBJ2-7; v_call: TRBV5-6; cdr3_nt: TGTGCCAGCAGCGCCTCCGGGCCGGGGATGTACGAGCAGTACTTC; cdr3_aa: CASSASGPGMYEQYF
d_call: .; clone_size: once; cdr3_length: 15; j_call: TRBJ2-2; v_call: TRBV28; cdr3_nt: TGTGCCAGCACTAGGGGGGACAGTTCCCACGGGGAGCTGTTTTTT; cdr3_aa: CASTRGDSSHGELFF
d_call: .; clone_size: .; cdr3_length: 13; j_call: TRBJ2-3; v_call: TRBV5-1; cdr3_nt: TGCGCCAGCAGCTTGCCTCGCACAGATACGCAGTATTTT; cdr3_aa: CASSLPRTDTQYF
d_call: .; clone_size: .; cdr3_length: 14; j_call: TRBJ1-4; v_call: TRBV9; cdr3_nt: TGTGCCAGCAGCGTAGGGGGAGTTAATGAAAAACTGTTTTTT; cdr3_aa: CASSVGGVNEKLFF
d_call: TRBD2; clone_size: .; cdr3_length: 15; j_call: TRBJ2-5; v_call: TRBV2; cdr3_nt: TGTGCCAGCAGACCTAGCGGGAGGGCCCAAGAGACCCAGTACTTC; cdr3_aa: CASRPSGRAQETQYF
d_call: TRBD1; clone_size: .; cdr3_length: 15; j_call: TRBJ2-3; v_call: TRBV11-2; cdr3_nt: TGTGCCAGCAGCTTAGATGACAGGGGAACAGATACGCAGTATTTT; cdr3_aa: CASSLDDRGTDTQYF
d_call: .; clone_size: .; cdr3_length: 15; j_call: TRBJ2-5; v_call: TRBV2; cdr3_nt: TGTGCCAGCAGTGAAAGGGGCAAATTCGAAGAGACCCAGTACTTC; cdr3_aa: CASSERGKFEETQYF
d_call: .; clone_size: .; cdr3_length: 14; j_call: TRBJ1-6; v_call: TRBV27; cdr3_nt: TGTGCCAGCAGTTGGGGACAAAATAATTCACCCCTCCACTTT; cdr3_aa: CASSWGQNNSPLHF
d_call: TRBD2; clone_size: .; cdr3_length: 17; j_call: TRBJ2-3; v_call: TRBV5-1; cdr3_nt: TGCGCCAGCAGCCCGGGAACTAGCGGGAGACGTTCAGATACGCAGTATTTT; cdr3_aa: CASSPGTSGRRSDTQYF
d_call: TRBD2; clone_size: .; cdr3_length: 18; j_call: TRBJ2-6; v_call: TRBV7-3; cdr3_nt: TGTGCCAGCAGCTTAATAGCGGGAGGACACTCTGGGGCCAACGTCCTGACTTTC; cdr3_aa: CASSLIAGGHSGANVLTF
d_call: TRBD1; clone_size: once; cdr3_length: 18; j_call: TRBJ2-5; v_call: TRBV2; cdr3_nt: TGTGCCAGCCTCCCTGGGGGACAGGGGGCGTTTGCGGGGGAGACCCAGTACTTC; cdr3_aa: CASLPGGQGAFAGETQYF
d_call: TRBD2; clone_size: .; cdr3_length: 15; j_call: TRBJ2-7; v_call: TRBV7-8; cdr3_nt: TGTGCCAGCAGCTTAGCTTCAGCGGGAGCATCCGAGCAGTACTTC; cdr3_aa: CASSLASAGASEQYF
d_call: .; clone_size: .; cdr3_length: 14; j_call: TRBJ1-1; v_call: TRBV6-1; cdr3_nt: TGTGCCAGCAGTGATTGGGCAGTAGGCACTGAAGCTTTCTTT; cdr3_aa: CASSDWAVGTEAFF
d_call: .; clone_size: few; cdr3_length: 13; j_call: TRBJ1-1; v_call: TRBV7-9; cdr3_nt: TGTGCCAGCAGCCCTGAGGGTGGTGCTGAAGCTTTCTTT; cdr3_aa: CASSPEGGAEAFF
d_call: TRBD1; clone_size: few; cdr3_length: 13; j_call: TRBJ1-6; v_call: TRBV30; cdr3_nt: TGTGCCTGGGAGGGGACAGGGGCTTCACCCCTCCACTTT; cdr3_aa: CAWEGTGASPLHF
d_call: TRBD1; clone_size: .; cdr3_length: 14; j_call: TRBJ2-7; v_call: TRBV7-2; cdr3_nt: TGTGCCAGCAGCCGTGACAGGGGGCTAATTGAGCAGTACTTC; cdr3_aa: CASSRDRGLIEQYF
d_call: TRBD2; clone_size: .; cdr3_length: 16; j_call: TRBJ2-1; v_call: TRBV9; cdr3_nt: TGTGCCAGCAGCGTAGCTTCGACTAGCGCAAAGGCTGAGCAGTTCTTC; cdr3_aa: CASSVASTSAKAEQFF
d_call: .; clone_size: few; cdr3_length: 15; j_call: TRBJ1-1; v_call: TRBV15; cdr3_nt: TGTGCCACCAGCAGAGTGAGGACAGAGAACACTGAAGCTTTCTTT; cdr3_aa: CATSRVRTENTEAFF
d_call: .; clone_size: .; cdr3_length: 14; j_call: TRBJ2-3; v_call: TRBV29-1; cdr3_nt: TGCAGCGTTGACAACGGTTCTAGCACAGATACGCAGTATTTT; cdr3_aa: CSVDNGSSTDTQYF
d_call: TRBD1; clone_size: .; cdr3_length: 15; j_call: TRBJ1-1; v_call: TRBV5-1; cdr3_nt: TGCGCCAGCAGCTCAGGGACAGGGGGACACACTGAAGCTTTCTTT; cdr3_aa: CASSSGTGGHTEAFF
d_call: TRBD1; clone_size: .; cdr3_length: 16; j_call: TRBJ1-2; v_call: TRBV7-8; cdr3_nt: TGTGCCAGCAGCCGTTCCGGGACAGGGGACGACTATGGCTACACCTTC; cdr3_aa: CASSRSGTGDDYGYTF